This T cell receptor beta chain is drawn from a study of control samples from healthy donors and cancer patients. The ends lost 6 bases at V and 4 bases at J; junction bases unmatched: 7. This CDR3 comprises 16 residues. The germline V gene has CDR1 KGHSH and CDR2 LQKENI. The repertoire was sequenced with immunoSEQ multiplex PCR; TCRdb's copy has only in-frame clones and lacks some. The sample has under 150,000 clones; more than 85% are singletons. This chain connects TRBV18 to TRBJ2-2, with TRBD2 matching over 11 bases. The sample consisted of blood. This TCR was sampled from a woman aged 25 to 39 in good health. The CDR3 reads CASSPGTSGATGELFF. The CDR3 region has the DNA TGTGCCAGCTCCCCCGGGACTAGCGGAGCCACCGGGGAGCTGTTTTTT.